This T cell receptor beta chain was identified in a study of blood T cells in healthy people across ages. Sample-barcoded 5' priming and a J-beta primer mix drove a second PCR of about 7 to 11 cycles. Researchers report that a template-switch adaptor with 12 random nucleotides tagged each cDNA molecule. TCRdb ran MiXCR on the 5' RACE reads and lists one entry per CDR3 protein. This sample carries 800,000 or so distinct CDR3 sequences, roughly 60% of them seen once, and the ten largest clones take about a quarter. The CDR3 covers 16 residues. V lost 0 bases to trimming and J lost 4 bases; unmatched junction nucleotides: 6. Per germline, CDR1 SGDLS and CDR2 YYNGEE. A few counts support this clonotype. Extraction yielded at least 5 micrograms of total RNA per sample.

This receptor was taken from a man aged 25 to 40 in good health. This sequence joins TRBV9 and TRBJ2-3; the match to TRBD1 covers 9 bases. Sequenced sample: blood. The CDR3 region is CASSVAGQGFADTQYF. The CDR3 region has the DNA TGTGCCAGCAGCGTAGCAGGACAGGGGTTTGCAGATACGCAGTATTTT. Full variable domain (missing parts from reference TRBV9 and TRBJ2-3): DSGVTQTPKHLITATGQRVTLRCSPRSGDLSVYWYQQSLDQGLQFLIQYYNGEERAKGNILERFSAQQFPDLHSELNLSSLELGDSALYFCASSVAGQGFADTQYFGPGTRLTVL.